A single sample gave rise to the 3 T cell receptor beta chains below, sequenced in a study of blood T cell repertoires in COVID-19. Sequenced by immunoSEQ multiplex PCR; TCRdb stores in-frame clones only, minus some. The table records about 140,000 clones, approximately 81% of them present only once. Sequencing input: peripheral blood. These receptors were obtained from a woman aged 55-69 years with active or convalescent COVID-19.

The gene calls are TRBV7-9 and TRBJ1-2, with D maybe TRBD1 (5 bases). Germline-derived CDR1 and CDR2 are SEHNR and FQNEAQ (reference sequence). This CDR3 spans 15 amino acids. V shed 1 base and J shed 6 bases, with 15 bases lying between them. CDR3 nucleotides: TGTGCCAGCAGCTTAGTCCAAGGAGGGGCTAATGGCTACACCTTC. Amino acid sequence: CASSLVQGGANGYTF. Filled out from reference TRBV7-9 and TRBJ1-2, the complete variable domain reads DTGVSQNPRHKITKRGQNVTFRCDPISEHNRLYWYRQTLGQGPEFLTYFQNEAQLEKSRLLSDRFSAERPKGSFSTLEIQRTEQGDSAMYLCASSLVQGGANGYTFGSGTRLTVV.

The genes are TRBV7-2 and TRBJ2-1; 7 nucleotides line up with TRBD2. Germline assignment: CDR1 SGHTA and CDR2 FQGNSA. J lost 3 bases, V lost 1 base, and 3 bases had no gene match. The CDR3 totals 15 residues. In DNA form, the CDR3 reads TGTGCCAGCAGCTTAGGCCTAGCGGTCTACAATGAGCAGTTCTTC. This codes for CASSLGLAVYNEQFF.

This chain connects TRBV10-2 to TRBJ1-5, with D unresolved. The CDR3 has 14 amino acids. Germline V lookup: CDR1 WSHSY, CDR2 SAAADI. Trimming left V 6 bases short and J 0 bases short, with 9 bases between. CDR3 coding DNA: TGCGCCAGCAGGGCAGGAAGTAGCAATCAGCCCCAGCATTTT. Residues: CASRAGSSNQPQHF.